This is a list of T cell receptor beta chains from one sample in a study of T cell repertoires in cytomegalovirus infection. MiXCR, run by TCRdb on the reads, gives a single entry per CDR3 protein. The sample lists 800,000 to 950,000 distinct CDR3 sequences; 30% to 35% were seen once. No antigen is known for these receptors. Material: cultured CD8+ T cells from PBMCs, obtained from culture after CMV antigen stimulation. The receptors come from a human donor in good health (CMV status not recorded). Some clones in this sample may be carry-over from other donors' samples. Each CDR3 is given with its conserved first and last residue. The order of the fields is CDR3 length, V gene, J gene, CDR3 protein.

CDR3 length: 14; V gene: TRBV12-3/TRBV12-4; J gene: TRBJ2-7; CDR3 protein: CASSTGTGGHEQYF
CDR3 length: 15; V gene: TRBV7-6; J gene: TRBJ2-3; CDR3 protein: CASSLQRGEADTQYF
CDR3 length: 18; V gene: TRBV14; J gene: TRBJ2-1; CDR3 protein: CASSQDILAGRSYNEQFF
CDR3 length: 13; V gene: TRBV20-1; J gene: TRBJ2-7; CDR3 protein: CSARGLRTYEQYF
CDR3 length: 12; V gene: TRBV29-1; J gene: TRBJ1-1; CDR3 protein: CSVVSWGTEAFF
CDR3 length: 17; V gene: TRBV5-4; J gene: TRBJ2-2; CDR3 protein: CASSLGGLTPNTGELFF
CDR3 length: 17; V gene: TRBV29-1; J gene: TRBJ2-1; CDR3 protein: CSVQDLAGPSSYNEQFF
CDR3 length: 14; V gene: TRBV4-1; J gene: TRBJ1-1; CDR3 protein: CASSPGLPNTEAFF
CDR3 length: 15; V gene: TRBV7-6; J gene: TRBJ2-7; CDR3 protein: CASSPPQGASYEQYF
CDR3 length: 15; V gene: TRBV9; J gene: TRBJ2-1; CDR3 protein: CASSASGAGTYEQFF
CDR3 length: 13; V gene: TRBV20-1; J gene: TRBJ2-7; CDR3 protein: CSALRTGGYEQYF
CDR3 length: 14; V gene: TRBV6-2/TRBV6-3; J gene: TRBJ1-5; CDR3 protein: CASSYAGHGQPQHF
CDR3 length: 15; V gene: TRBV5-5; J gene: TRBJ1-5; CDR3 protein: CASSVSTGSNQPQHF
CDR3 length: 15; V gene: TRBV11-2; J gene: TRBJ2-7; CDR3 protein: CASTIGGGDSYEQYF
CDR3 length: 16; V gene: TRBV7-3; J gene: TRBJ2-2; CDR3 protein: CASSPWRDRDTGELFF
CDR3 length: 17; V gene: TRBV6-5; J gene: TRBJ1-1; CDR3 protein: CASSKPGQGASKGEAFF
CDR3 length: 14; V gene: TRBV7-2; J gene: TRBJ1-2; CDR3 protein: CASSLGENHYGYTF
CDR3 length: 16; V gene: TRBV6-1; J gene: TRBJ2-1; CDR3 protein: CASSPASGAFYNEQFF
CDR3 length: 13; V gene: TRBV27; J gene: TRBJ1-1; CDR3 protein: CASSRRDLTEAFF
CDR3 length: 18; V gene: TRBV23-1; J gene: TRBJ2-3; CDR3 protein: CASSPYMDRGLITDTQYF
CDR3 length: 14; V gene: TRBV6-2/TRBV6-3; J gene: TRBJ1-2; CDR3 protein: CASSHRDKRGGYTF
CDR3 length: 13; V gene: TRBV4-1; J gene: TRBJ1-1; CDR3 protein: CASSQVPDTEAFF
CDR3 length: 15; V gene: TRBV4-1; J gene: TRBJ2-6; CDR3 protein: CAKNRGKTGANVLTF
CDR3 length: 17; V gene: TRBV11-2; J gene: TRBJ2-7; CDR3 protein: CASSLSGAGTGVREQYF